This entry is about one T cell receptor beta chain. Its antigen remains unknown. This sample is part of a study of siplizumab effects on memory and regulatory T cells. Generated by immunoSEQ multiplex PCR, the TCRdb table keeps only in-frame clones and is missing some. The table shows some 100,000 clones, with roughly 94% occurring only once. General study results and limits: Naive-or-memory phenotypes were unassignable for roughly 75-97% of proliferating CD4+ or CD8+ clones.

The CDR3 runs 22 residues. This receptor was taken from a human donor in good health. The chain links TRBV21-1 to TRBJ1-5; the D call in the table, TRBD1, was not verified against the DNA. TRBV21-1 is flagged as a pseudogene. The sequencing input was Tregs sorted from blood. The CDR3 DNA reads as TGTGCCAGCAGCAAAGTGGCCTTGCCGCGACAGGGCATATCAGGGAGCAATCAGCCCCAGCATTTT. Translating it yields CASSKVALPRQGISGSNQPQHF.